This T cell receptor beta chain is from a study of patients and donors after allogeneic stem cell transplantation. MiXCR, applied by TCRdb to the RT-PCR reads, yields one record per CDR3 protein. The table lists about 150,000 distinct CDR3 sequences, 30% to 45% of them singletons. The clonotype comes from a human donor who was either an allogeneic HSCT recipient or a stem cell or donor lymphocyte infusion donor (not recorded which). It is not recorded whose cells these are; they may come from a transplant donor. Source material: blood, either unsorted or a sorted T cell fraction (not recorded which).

The CDR3, as DNA: TGTGCCAGCAGTGCTCGATCGTGGGGGGAGCAGTACTTC. This gives the protein CASSARSWGEQYF. The rearrangement links TRBV25-1 to TRBJ2-7; D might be TRBD1 or TRBD2, each matching 5 bases. This CDR3 is built from 13 residues. V shed 4 bases and J shed 7 bases, with 14 bases lying between them. Germline assignment: CDR1 MGHDK and CDR2 SYGVNS.